The next 5 T cell receptor beta chains were all read from a single sample in a study of blood T cell repertoires in COVID-19. Generated by immunoSEQ multiplex PCR, the TCRdb table keeps only in-frame clones and is missing some. The repertoire holds some 210,000 clones, around 82% seen once, with less than 3% in the top ten. The sample comprised peripheral blood. Receptors were obtained from a man in his fifties with active or convalescent COVID-19.

The chain employs TRBV27 and TRBJ1-5; no reliable D call. V lost 4 bases, J lost 0 bases, and 10 bases lay in between. The CDR3 sequence is 15 residues long. Looked up from germline, CDR1 is MNHEY and CDR2 is SMNVEV (reference sequence). CDR3 nucleotides: TGTGCCAGCAGTTCCTCGGTCCCTAGCAATCAGCCCCAGCATTTT. Its translation is CASSSSVPSNQPQHF.

The sample holds one count of this clone. This chain joins TRBV23-1 and TRBJ1-2; 7 nucleotides match TRBD1. TRBV23-1 is an ORF, with its function uncertain. The J segment lost 7 bases and the V segment lost 2 bases, leaving 4 bases of the junction unmatched. The CDR3 has 13 residues. The CDR3 spells CASSQDREAGYTF. The CDR3 DNA reads TGCGCCAGCAGTCAAGACAGGGAAGCTGGCTACACCTTC.

The rearrangement joins TRBV3-1 (or the pseudogene TRBV3-2) to TRBJ2-2, with a possible D match to TRBD2 (5 bases). This CDR3 region has 16 residues. Between the trimmed V and J ends, which lost 5 bases and 7 bases, there was a span of 20 bases. In germline, CDR1 is LGHDT, CDR2 YNNKEL (reference sequence). The CDR3 DNA reads as TGTGCCAGCAGCTTCCTTCGCTCTGACGCGGGCGGGGAGCTGTTTTTT. Translating gives CASSFLRSDAGGELFF.

The genes are TRBV4-2 and TRBJ2-1; possible D gene TRBD2, 6 bases. The germline V gene has CDR1 LGHNA and CDR2 YNFKEQ. The CDR3 sequence is 16 residues long. The V end lost 0 bases, the J end lost 2 bases, and 11 bases lay between the germline ends. The CDR3 sequence is CASSQDRVAAYNEQFF. The CDR3 bases are TGTGCCAGCAGCCAAGATAGGGTAGCGGCCTACAATGAGCAGTTCTTC.

This clone appeared once. This chain links TRBV4-2 with TRBJ2-3; 13 bases are a match to TRBD2. This CDR3 contains 17 residues. Trimming cost V 2 bases and J 6 bases; bases outside gene matches: 8. Germline V lookup: CDR1 LGHNA, CDR2 YNFKEQ. CDR3 residues: CASSQSPTSGRGDTQYF. As DNA, the CDR3 is TGTGCCAGCAGCCAATCCCCCACTAGCGGGAGGGGGGATACGCAGTATTTT.